The 11 T cell receptor beta chains reported below all come from one sample, sequenced in a study of cytomegalovirus exposure and HLA in healthy donors. Sequenced by immunoSEQ multiplex PCR; TCRdb stores in-frame clones only, minus some. The sample contains more than 200,000 clones, 90% of which appear only once. The sequenced sample was PBMCs. The receptors stem from a woman younger than 45 in good health and CMV-seronegative.

This clone was found a few times. DNA of the CDR3: TGTGCCAGCAATCCCCAGAGCAGGTTCAATGAGCAGTTCTTC. Translation: CASNPQSRFNEQFF. The chain uses TRBV27 and TRBJ2-1; D is unclear. The CDR3 is 14 residues long. Germline V gene sequence: CDR1 MNHEY, CDR2 SMNVEV (reference sequence). Trimming removed 7 bases from V and 6 bases from J, with 16 bases in between.

V is TRBV6-1 and J is TRBJ2-5; 8 bases line up with TRBD1. Germline values: CDR1 MNHNS, CDR2 SASEGT. This CDR3 comprises 15 residues. V lost 6 bases and J lost 4; bases outside the gene matches: 10. CDR3 protein: CASSHYTGGLETQYF. CDR3 in DNA: TGTGCCAGCAGCCACTACACAGGGGGTCTAGAGACCCAGTACTTC.

The rearrangement links TRBV28 to TRBJ2-1; 8 bases map to TRBD2. This CDR3 spans 16 amino acids. V dropped 6 bases and J dropped 0; count of bases not matched to a gene: 7. The germline CDR1 and CDR2 sequences are MDHEN and SYDVKM. CDR3 in amino acids: CASRGAGASSYNEQFF. CDR3 coding DNA: TGTGCCAGCAGGGGAGCGGGAGCCTCCTCCTACAATGAGCAGTTCTTC.

This clone was detected only a few times. Other DNA variants within this sample encode the same CDR3. The V call is TRBV5-1, the J call TRBJ2-1; 11 bases agree with TRBD2. The CDR3 runs 16 residues. In germline, CDR1 is SGHRS, CDR2 YFSETQ. V was clipped by 1 base and J by 1 base; unmatched bases: 1. CDR3 DNA: TGCGCCAGCAGCTTGACTAGCGGGAGTTCCTACAATGAGCAGTTCTTC. It is translated as CASSLTSGSSYNEQFF.

This clone is a singleton in its sample. The chain is built from TRBV6-6 and TRBJ2-2, with unresolved D. Germline V gene lookup returns CDR1 MNHNY and CDR2 SVGAGI (reference sequence). V shed 7 bases and J shed 6 bases, with 12 bases lying between them. The CDR3 runs to 13 residues. In DNA, the CDR3 is TGTGCCAGCACCCATGGAGCCCCCGGGGAGCTGTTTTTT. It encodes CASTHGAPGELFF.

This chain connects TRBV6-1 to TRBJ1-4, with a tentative D call TRBD1 (5 bases). Trimming cost V 4 bases and J 8 bases, with 17 bases left between them. Germline values: CDR1 MNHNS, CDR2 SASEGT. The CDR3 contains 15 residues. CDR3 nucleotides: TGTGCCAGCAGTGCCCCGACAGTAGCGACGGAAAAACTGTTTTTT. As protein: CASSAPTVATEKLFF.

This clone came up once. The rearrangement joins TRBV25-1 to TRBJ2-2; D not certain. Germline V gene sequence: CDR1 MGHDK, CDR2 SYGVNS. Trimming removed 4 bases from V and 3 bases from J, with 3 bases in between. The CDR3 consists of 12 residues. CDR3 sequence reads: CASSGHTGELFF. DNA of the CDR3: TGTGCCAGCAGTGGGCACACCGGGGAGCTGTTTTTT.

The chain employs TRBV7-8 and TRBJ2-1; TRBD1 agrees at 11 bases. Germline V gene sequence: CDR1 SGHVS, CDR2 FQNEAQ. The CDR3 consists of 14 residues. Trimming at V came to 4 bases and at J to 5 bases, leaving 1 base not matched to a gene. DNA of the CDR3: TGTGCCAGCAGCTGGACAGGGGGCCACAATGAGCAGTTCTTC. Amino acid sequence: CASSWTGGHNEQFF.

The chain employs TRBV7-6 and TRBJ2-7; weak D call: TRBD1 (6 bases). Looked up from germline, CDR1 is SGHVS and CDR2 is FNYEAQ. The CDR3 length is 13 residues. V was clipped by 0 bases and J by 5 bases, with 8 bases between them. CDR3 coding DNA: TGTGCCAGCAGCTTAGCGGGGGCCAACGAGCAGTACTTC. Its protein product is CASSLAGANEQYF.

The rearrangement links TRBV4-1 to TRBJ2-2; 8 bases match TRBD1. J was trimmed by 15 bases and V by 0 bases; bases with no gene match: 18. CDR1 is MGHRA, CDR2 YSYEKL, per germline. CDR3 length: 17 residues. The DNA of the CDR3 is TGCGCCAGCAGCCAAGATCCTTTCGGACAGGGACTCGCTGAGGTGTTTTTT. Its translation: CASSQDPFGQGLAEVFF.

CDR3 loop: CASSEGGETQYF. Written as DNA, the CDR3 is TGTGCCAGCAGTGAGGGGGGGGAGACCCAGTACTTC. The gene calls are TRBV6-1 and TRBJ2-5, with TRBD2 matching over 7 bases. CDR3 size: 12 residues. V lost 3 bases to trimming and J lost 5 bases; unmatched junction nucleotides: 0. Germline V gene sequence: CDR1 MNHNS, CDR2 SASEGT.